The present TCR beta chain was sequenced within a study of read filtering for tumor transcriptome and immune sequencing. As for the study in general: Mean patient age was roughly 70 years, range 47 to 80; 17 male, some 14 female. RNA-seq yielded only about 75 to 1273 TCR reads, IR-seq about 4.05 to 11 million.

Whole-study results and caveats: The sorted CD138-negative fraction was a mixed bone marrow immune population, not purified T cells.

This clonotype was found many times. Its matching antigen is unknown. At the time of active disease, bone marrow was collected from every patient. This library used 300 to 450 ng RNA and molecular barcoded adaptors spanning alpha/delta and beta/gamma chains. TCRdb used MiXCR to reprocess the reads, holding one entry per CDR3 protein. The table has some 19,000 distinct CDR3 sequences, 22% seen once. Germline V gene data show CDR1 as SQVTM and CDR2 as ANQGSEA. This CDR3 is 14 amino acids long. V trimming: 4 bases; J trimming: 4 bases; junction bases outside the gene matches: 7. The source material was a population of CD138-negative cells sorted from bone marrow. J is TRBJ1-1 and V is TRBV29-1, with TRBD1 identical over 9 bases. This clonotype originated in a donor aged 40 or over with multiple myeloma. The CDR3 spells CSVVPQGASTEAFF. The CDR3 DNA reads TGCAGCGTTGTACCACAGGGGGCGTCCACTGAAGCTTTCTTT.